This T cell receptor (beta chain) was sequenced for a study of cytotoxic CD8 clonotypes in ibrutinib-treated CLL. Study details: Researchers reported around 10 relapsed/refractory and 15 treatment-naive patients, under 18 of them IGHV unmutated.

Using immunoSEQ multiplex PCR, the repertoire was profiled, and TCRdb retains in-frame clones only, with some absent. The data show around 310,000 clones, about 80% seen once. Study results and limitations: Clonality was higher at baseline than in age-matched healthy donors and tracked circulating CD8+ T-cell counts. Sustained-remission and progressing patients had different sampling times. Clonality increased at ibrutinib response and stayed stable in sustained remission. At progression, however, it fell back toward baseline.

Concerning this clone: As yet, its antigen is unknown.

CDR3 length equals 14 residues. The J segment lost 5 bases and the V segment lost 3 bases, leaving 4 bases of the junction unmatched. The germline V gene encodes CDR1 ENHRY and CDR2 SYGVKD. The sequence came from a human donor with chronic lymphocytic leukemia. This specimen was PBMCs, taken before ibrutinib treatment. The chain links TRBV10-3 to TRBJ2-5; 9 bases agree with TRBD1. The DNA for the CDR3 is TGTGCCATCAGTGAATACAGGGGGCTCGAGACCCAGTACTTC. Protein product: CAISEYRGLETQYF.